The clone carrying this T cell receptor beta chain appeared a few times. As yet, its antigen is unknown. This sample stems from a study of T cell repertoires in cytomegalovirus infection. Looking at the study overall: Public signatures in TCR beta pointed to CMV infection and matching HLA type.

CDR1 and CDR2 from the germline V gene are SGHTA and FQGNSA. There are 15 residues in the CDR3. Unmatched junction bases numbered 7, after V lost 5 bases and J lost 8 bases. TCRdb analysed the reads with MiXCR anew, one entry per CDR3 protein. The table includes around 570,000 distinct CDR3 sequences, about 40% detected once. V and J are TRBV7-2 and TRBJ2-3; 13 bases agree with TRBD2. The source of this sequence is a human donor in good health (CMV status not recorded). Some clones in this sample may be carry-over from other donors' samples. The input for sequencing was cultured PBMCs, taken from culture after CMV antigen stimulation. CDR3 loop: CASSTGLAGAATQYF. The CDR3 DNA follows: TGTGCCAGCAGCACAGGACTAGCGGGGGCCGCTACGCAGTATTTT.